This T cell receptor (beta chain) was sequenced for a study of T cells after yellow fever vaccination. Across the study: Preparing low-cell-number fractions relied on SMART-Seq v4 Ultra Low Input.

Germline loops: CDR1 SGHVS, CDR2 FQNEAQ. This CDR3 region has 15 residues. V shed 5 bases and J shed 2 bases, with 13 bases lying between them. Findings of the study overall: Researchers cautioned that FACS-sorted repertoires could harbor abundant clonotypes contaminating from the bulk population. The booster saw the reappearance of most primary-vaccination clones (about 95% CD4, 88% CD8).

They built TCR cDNA with 5'RACE template switching, a step that put in a universal primer site and UMIs. TCRdb independently ran MiXCR on the 5' RACE reads; one entry per CDR3 protein. The sample has 300,000 or so distinct CDR3 sequences; less than 9.5% are singletons. This clonotype was counted between two and nine times. Antigen specificity is unknown. This chain connects TRBV7-8 to TRBJ1-5; D perhaps matches TRBD1 (6 bases). This clonotype was obtained from a man in his late teens or twenties who received the YFV17D yellow fever vaccine. This specimen consisted of CD4+ T cells sorted from PBMCs, obtained 5 days after the yellow fever booster vaccination. The CDR3 here is CASSPIRTGNQPQHF. The CDR3 DNA reads TGTGCCAGCAGCCCGATTAGGACAGGCAATCAGCCCCAGCATTTT.